These 9 T cell receptor beta chains were all obtained from the same sample, sequenced in a study of blood T cells in healthy people across ages. Primed by a sample-barcoded 5' primer and a J-beta primer mix, a second PCR proceeded for 7 to 11 cycles. Each CDR3 protein is one row after TCRdb ran MiXCR on the 5' RACE reads. This table has 800,000 or so distinct CDR3 sequences, more than 35% appearing once. The sample consisted of blood. All receptors derive from a man older than 75 in good health.

The J gene is TRBJ2-1, the V gene TRBV6-4; 9 bases are a match to TRBD1. V trimming: 6 bases; J trimming: 9 bases; junction bases outside the gene matches: 6. Germline V gives CDR1 MRHNA, CDR2 SNTAGT. The CDR3 totals 13 residues. The CDR3 bases are TGTGCCAGCAGGCGGGACAGGGCGAGTGAGCAGTTCTTC. Its protein is CASRRDRASEQFF.

This clonotype came up a few times. The J gene is TRBJ2-2, the V gene TRBV27, with D hard to call. Germline-derived CDR1 and CDR2 are MNHEY and SMNVEV (reference sequence). V shed 6 bases and J shed 7 bases, with 9 bases lying between them. The CDR3 is 12 amino acids. The CDR3 region is CASRLQHGELFF. The CDR3, as DNA: TGTGCCAGCAGACTACAGCACGGGGAGCTGTTTTTT.

This chain uses TRBV28 with TRBJ2-7; tentative D call: TRBD2 (5 bases). V was shortened by 6 bases and J by 1 base, with 13 bases between the two germline ends. The CDR3 is 14 amino acids. Germline V gives CDR1 MDHEN, CDR2 SYDVKM. The CDR3, as DNA: TGTGCCAGCAGGGAGTTCCCGGGGTCCTACGAGCAGTACTTC. Protein: CASREFPGSYEQYF.

The genes are TRBV20-1 and TRBJ2-3, with D perhaps assigned TRBD1 or TRBD2 (5 bases each). This CDR3 is built from 15 residues. V dropped 0 bases and J dropped 0 bases, with 10 bases sitting between them. Germline V gene sequence: CDR1 DFQATT, CDR2 SNEGSKA (reference sequence). The CDR3 DNA sequence: TGCAGTGCTAGAGATGGGACGCCGAGCACAGATACGCAGTATTTT. Residues: CSARDGTPSTDTQYF.

This clonotype has only a few counts. The junction departs from germline at one end; a sequencing error may be responsible. The chain links TRBV29-1 to TRBJ2-5, with D unclear. From germline, CDR1 is SQVTM and CDR2 ANQGSEA. This CDR3 is 12 amino acids long. CDR3: CSVEDTRETQYF. CDR3 nucleotides: TGCAGCGTCGAAGACACCCGAGAGACCCAGTACTTC.

The chain is built from TRBV6-6 and TRBJ2-7; 9 nucleotides match TRBD2. The end of the DNA fits TRBJ2-4 better, so the J call may be wrong. There are 13 residues in the CDR3. Germline-derived CDR1 and CDR2 are MNHNY and SVGAGI (reference sequence). CDR3 DNA sequence: TGTGCCGTGAGGGGGACTAGCAACAGCATTCAGTACTTC. Translation: CAVRGTSNSIQYF.

Note on this clonotype: A much larger clone is a single base away; this may be a read error. The genes are TRBV6-2 or TRBV6-3 and TRBJ2-3; 7 nucleotides agree with TRBD2. CDR3 size: 16 residues. The J segment lost 2 bases and the V segment lost 2 bases, leaving 7 bases of the junction unmatched. Germline CDR1 MNHEY, CDR2 SVGEGT. As DNA, the CDR3 is TGTGCCAGCAGTTACCGTGCCAGCGGGATCACAGATACGCAGTATTTT. Translation gives CASSYRASGITDTQYF.

A few counts support this clonotype. The chain couples TRBV19 to TRBJ2-3; D ambiguous. The CDR3 totals 12 residues. CDR1 is LNHDA, CDR2 SQIVND, per germline (reference sequence). V was pared by 3 bases and J by 3 bases, with 4 bases between. CDR3 nucleotides: TGTGCCAGTAGTATGACTACAGATACGCAGTATTTT. It codes for CASSMTTDTQYF.

The chain is built from TRBV12-3 or TRBV12-4 and TRBJ2-7; 7 bases agree with TRBD1. The V and J ends lost 6 bases and 1 base, in that order; junction bases with no gene match: 6. The CDR3 runs to 14 residues. CDR3: CASSHGTASYEQYF. CDR3 bases: TGTGCCAGCAGCCACGGGACAGCTTCCTACGAGCAGTACTTC.